Here is one T cell receptor beta chain with its context. Its antigen is not identified. TCRdb re-called the RT-PCR reads through MiXCR, storing one row per CDR3 protein. This sample has more than 400,000 distinct CDR3 sequences, with 9.5% to 13% found just once. This CDR3 spans 14 amino acids. Germline loops: CDR1 SGDLS, CDR2 YYNGEE. With V trimmed by 7 bases and J by 4 bases, 9 bases remained unmatched. The sample originates from a study of response to subunit inactivated influenza vaccine. Notes on the study in general: Few new T cells, the authors suggested, are recruited by each seasonal influenza vaccination.

This receptor was identified in a man aged 45-60 years who received an inactivated influenza vaccine. The sample was PBMCs from blood, taken roughly 47 days after vaccination. This sequence joins TRBV9 and TRBJ2-3; 7 bases align to TRBD2. CDR3 in DNA: TGTGCCAGCCGGGGGGTAGCCGACCCAGATACGCAGTATTTT. Protein product: CASRGVADPDTQYF.